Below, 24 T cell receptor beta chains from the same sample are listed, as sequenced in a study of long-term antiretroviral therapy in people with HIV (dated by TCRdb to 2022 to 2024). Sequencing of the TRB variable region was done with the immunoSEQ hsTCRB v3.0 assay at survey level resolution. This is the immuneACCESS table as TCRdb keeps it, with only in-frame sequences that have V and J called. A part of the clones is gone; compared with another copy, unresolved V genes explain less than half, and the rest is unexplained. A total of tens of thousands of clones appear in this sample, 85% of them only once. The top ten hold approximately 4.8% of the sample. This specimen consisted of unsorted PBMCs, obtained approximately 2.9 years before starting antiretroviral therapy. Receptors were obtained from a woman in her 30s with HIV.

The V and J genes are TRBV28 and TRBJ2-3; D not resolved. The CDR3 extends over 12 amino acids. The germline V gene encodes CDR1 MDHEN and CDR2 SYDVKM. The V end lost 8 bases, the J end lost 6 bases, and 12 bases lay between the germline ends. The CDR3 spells CASRDLADTQYF. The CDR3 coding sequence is TGTGCCAGCCGAGACCTGGCGGATACGCAGTATTTT.

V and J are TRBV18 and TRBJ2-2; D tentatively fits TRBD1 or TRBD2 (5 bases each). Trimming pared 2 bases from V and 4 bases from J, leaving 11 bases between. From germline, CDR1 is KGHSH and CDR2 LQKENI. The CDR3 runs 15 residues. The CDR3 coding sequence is TGTGCCAGCTCACCAGTCGGGGCCGCCACCGGGGAGCTGTTTTTT. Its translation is CASSPVGAATGELFF.

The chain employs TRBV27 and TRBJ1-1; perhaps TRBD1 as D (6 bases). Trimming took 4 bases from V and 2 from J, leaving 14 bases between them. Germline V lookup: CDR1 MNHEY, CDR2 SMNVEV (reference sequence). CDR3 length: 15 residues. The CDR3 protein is CASSSRLRGNTEAFF. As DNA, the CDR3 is TGTGCCAGCAGTTCAAGACTCAGGGGCAACACTGAAGCTTTCTTT.

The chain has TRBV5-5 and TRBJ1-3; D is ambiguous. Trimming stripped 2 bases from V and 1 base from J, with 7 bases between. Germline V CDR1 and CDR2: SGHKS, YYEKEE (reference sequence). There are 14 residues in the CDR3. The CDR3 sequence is CASSFAGSGNTIYF. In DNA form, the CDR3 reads TGTGCCAGCAGCTTTGCTGGGTCTGGAAACACCATATATTTT.

Here the CDR3 reads CASSITGDLGTQYF. CDR3 DNA: TGTGCCAGTAGTATTACAGGGGATCTTGGTACGCAGTATTTT. The genes are TRBV19 and TRBJ2-3; 7 bases fit TRBD1. Losses at the gene ends were 3 bases for V and 8 bases for J; bases not matched to a gene: 8. This CDR3 contains 14 residues. The V gene's germline CDR1 is LNHDA and CDR2 SQIVND (reference sequence).

The CDR3 region has the DNA TGTGCCAGCAGCGTAGATGGCGACTATGGCTACACCTTC. Its protein is CASSVDGDYGYTF. The V and J genes are TRBV9 and TRBJ1-2; D not certain. V was clipped by 0 bases and J by 3 bases, with 6 bases between them. The germline CDR1 and CDR2 sequences are SGDLS and YYNGEE. The CDR3 sequence is 13 residues long. Together with reference TRBV9 and TRBJ1-2, the CDR3 gives the full variable domain: DSGVTQTPKHLITATGQRVTLRCSPRSGDLSVYWYQQSLDQGLQFLIQYYNGEERAKGNILERFSAQQFPDLHSELNLSSLELGDSALYFCASSVDGDYGYTFGSGTRLTVV.

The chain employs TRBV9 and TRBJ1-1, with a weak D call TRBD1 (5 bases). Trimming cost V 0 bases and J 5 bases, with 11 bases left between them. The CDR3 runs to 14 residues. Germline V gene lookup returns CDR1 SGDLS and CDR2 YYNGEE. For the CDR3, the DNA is TGTGCCAGCAGCGTAGGGGGGGGGTGGACTGAAGCTTTCTTT. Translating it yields CASSVGGGWTEAFF.

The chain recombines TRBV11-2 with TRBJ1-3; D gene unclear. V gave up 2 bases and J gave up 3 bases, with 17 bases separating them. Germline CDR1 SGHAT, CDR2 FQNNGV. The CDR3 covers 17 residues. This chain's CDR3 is CASSLPPGTGDGNTIYF. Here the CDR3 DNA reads TGTGCCAGCAGCTTACCCCCAGGAACCGGGGATGGAAACACCATATATTTT.

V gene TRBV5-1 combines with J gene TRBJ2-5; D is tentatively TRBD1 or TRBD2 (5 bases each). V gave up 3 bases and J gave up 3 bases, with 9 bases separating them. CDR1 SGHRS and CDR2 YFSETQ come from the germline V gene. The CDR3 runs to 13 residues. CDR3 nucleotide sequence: TGCGCCAGCAGCTCCGGGACGGAAGAGACCCAGTACTTC. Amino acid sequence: CASSSGTEETQYF. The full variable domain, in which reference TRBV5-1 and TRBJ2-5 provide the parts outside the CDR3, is KAGVTQTPRYLIKTRGQQVTLSCSPISGHRSVSWYQQTPGQGLQFLFEYFSETQRNKGNFPGRFSGRQFSNSRSEMNVSTLELGDSALYLCASSSGTEETQYFGPGTRLLVL.

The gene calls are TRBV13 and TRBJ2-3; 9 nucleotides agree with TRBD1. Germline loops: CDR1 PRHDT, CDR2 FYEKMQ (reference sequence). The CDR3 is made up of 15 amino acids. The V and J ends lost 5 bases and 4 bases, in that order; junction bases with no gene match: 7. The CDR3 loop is CASSVGTGLPDTQYF. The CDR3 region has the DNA TGTGCCAGCAGCGTCGGGACAGGGTTACCAGATACGCAGTATTTT.

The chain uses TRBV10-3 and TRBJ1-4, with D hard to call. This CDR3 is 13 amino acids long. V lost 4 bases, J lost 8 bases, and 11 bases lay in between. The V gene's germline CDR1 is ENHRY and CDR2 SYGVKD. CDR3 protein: CAISGQVSEKLFF. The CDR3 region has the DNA TGTGCCATCAGTGGACAAGTTTCGGAAAAACTGTTTTTT.

CDR3 coding DNA: TGCGCCAGCAGCCAACAGGGAAATAATGAAAAACTGTTTTTT. This translates into CASSQQGNNEKLFF. The gene calls are TRBV4-1 and TRBJ1-4; a possible D gene is TRBD1 (5 bases). Germline loops: CDR1 MGHRA, CDR2 YSYEKL. V was shortened by 2 bases and J by 4 bases, with 8 bases between the two germline ends. The CDR3 is made up of 14 amino acids.

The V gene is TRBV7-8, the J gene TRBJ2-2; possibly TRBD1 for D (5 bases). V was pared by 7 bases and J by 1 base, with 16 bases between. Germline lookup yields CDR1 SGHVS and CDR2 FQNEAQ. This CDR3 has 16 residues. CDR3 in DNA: TGTGCCAGCACCCTGACAGTCCTCCTGAACACCGGGGAGCTGTTTTTT. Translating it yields CASTLTVLLNTGELFF.

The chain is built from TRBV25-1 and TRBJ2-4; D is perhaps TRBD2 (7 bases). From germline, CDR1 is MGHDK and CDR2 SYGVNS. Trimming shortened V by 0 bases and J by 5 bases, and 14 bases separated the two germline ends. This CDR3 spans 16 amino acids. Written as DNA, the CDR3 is TGTGCCAGCAGTGAATATCATGGGGGGGGGCAAAACATTCAGTACTTC. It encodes CASSEYHGGGQNIQYF.

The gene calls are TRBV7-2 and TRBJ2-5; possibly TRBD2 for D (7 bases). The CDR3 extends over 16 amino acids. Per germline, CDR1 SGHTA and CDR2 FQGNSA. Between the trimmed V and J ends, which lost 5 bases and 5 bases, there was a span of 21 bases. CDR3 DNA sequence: TGTGCCAGCAGCCGAACAGGGACTACTTGGGGGGAGACCCAGTACTTC. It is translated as CASSRTGTTWGETQYF.

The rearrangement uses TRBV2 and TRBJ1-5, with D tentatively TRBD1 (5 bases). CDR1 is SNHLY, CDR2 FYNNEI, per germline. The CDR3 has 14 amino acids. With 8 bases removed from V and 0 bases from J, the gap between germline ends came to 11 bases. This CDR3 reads CASEQAYSNQPQHF. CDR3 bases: TGTGCCAGCGAACAGGCTTATAGCAATCAGCCCCAGCATTTT. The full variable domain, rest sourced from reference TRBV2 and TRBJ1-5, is EPEVTQTPSHQVTQMGQEVILRCVPISNHLYFYWYRQILGQKVEFLVSFYNNEISEKSEIFDDQFSVERPDGSNFTLKIRSTKLEDSAMYFCASEQAYSNQPQHFGDGTRLSIL.

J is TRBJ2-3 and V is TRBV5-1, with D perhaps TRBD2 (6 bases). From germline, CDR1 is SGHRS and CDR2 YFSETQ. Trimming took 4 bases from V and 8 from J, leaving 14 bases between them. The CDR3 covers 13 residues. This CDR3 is CASSQDYSGTQYF. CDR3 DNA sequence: TGCGCCAGCAGCCAGGACTATAGCGGTACGCAGTATTTT.

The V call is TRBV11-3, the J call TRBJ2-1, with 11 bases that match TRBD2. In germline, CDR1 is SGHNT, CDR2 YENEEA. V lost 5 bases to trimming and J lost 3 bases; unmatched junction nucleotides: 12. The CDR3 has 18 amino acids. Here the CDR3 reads CASSQSTLAGGLYNEQFF. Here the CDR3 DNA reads TGTGCCAGCAGCCAATCGACCCTAGCGGGGGGCCTCTACAATGAGCAGTTCTTC.

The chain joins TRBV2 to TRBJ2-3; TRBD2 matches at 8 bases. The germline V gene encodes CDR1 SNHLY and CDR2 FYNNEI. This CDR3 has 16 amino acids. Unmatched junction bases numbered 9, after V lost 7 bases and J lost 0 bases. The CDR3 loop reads CASNRGGFASTDTQYF. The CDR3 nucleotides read TGTGCCAGCAACCGCGGGGGGTTTGCTAGCACAGATACGCAGTATTTT.

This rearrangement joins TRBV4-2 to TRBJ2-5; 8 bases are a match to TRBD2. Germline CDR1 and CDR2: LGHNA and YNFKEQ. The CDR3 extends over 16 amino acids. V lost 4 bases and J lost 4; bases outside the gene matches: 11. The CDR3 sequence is CASSPTSEPYLETQYF. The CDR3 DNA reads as TGTGCCAGCAGCCCGACTAGCGAACCTTATCTAGAGACCCAGTACTTC.

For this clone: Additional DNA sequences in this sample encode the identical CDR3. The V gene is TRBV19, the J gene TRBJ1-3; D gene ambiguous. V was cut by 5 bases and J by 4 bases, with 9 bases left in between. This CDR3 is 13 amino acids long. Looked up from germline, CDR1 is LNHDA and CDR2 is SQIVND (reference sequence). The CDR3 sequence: CASSWASGNTIYF. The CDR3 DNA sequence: TGTGCCAGTAGTTGGGCTTCCGGAAACACCATATATTTT.

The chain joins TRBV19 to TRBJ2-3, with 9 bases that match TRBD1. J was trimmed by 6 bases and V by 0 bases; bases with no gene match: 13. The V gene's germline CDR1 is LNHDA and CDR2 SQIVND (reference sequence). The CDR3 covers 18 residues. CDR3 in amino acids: CASSIETGGIASVDTQYF. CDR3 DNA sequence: TGTGCCAGTAGTATAGAGACAGGGGGGATTGCAAGTGTGGATACGCAGTATTTT.

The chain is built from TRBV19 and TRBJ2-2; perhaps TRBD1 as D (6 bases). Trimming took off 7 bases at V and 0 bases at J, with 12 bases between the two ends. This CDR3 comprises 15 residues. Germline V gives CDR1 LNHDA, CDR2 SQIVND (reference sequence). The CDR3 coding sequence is TGTGCCAGTACCCCGAGGGGGACGAACACCGGGGAGCTGTTTTTT. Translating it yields CASTPRGTNTGELFF. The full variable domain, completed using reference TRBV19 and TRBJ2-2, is DGGITQSPKYLFRKEGQNVTLSCEQNLNHDAMYWYRQDPGQGLRLIYYSQIVNDFQKGDIAEGYSVSREKKESFPLTVTSAQKNPTAFYLCASTPRGTNTGELFFGEGSRLTVL.

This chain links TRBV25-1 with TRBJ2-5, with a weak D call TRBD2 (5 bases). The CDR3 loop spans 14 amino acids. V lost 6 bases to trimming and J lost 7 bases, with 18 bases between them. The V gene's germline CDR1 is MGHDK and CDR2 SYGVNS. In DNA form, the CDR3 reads TGTGCCAGCAGCCAACAAACGGGGTTCGGGACCCAGTACTTC. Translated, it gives CASSQQTGFGTQYF.